The 19 T cell receptor beta chains reported below all come from one sample, sequenced in a study of blood T cell repertoires in COVID-19. TCRdb's copy holds only in-frame clones and misses some; the assay was immunoSEQ multiplex PCR. The sample contains about 180,000 clones, roughly 82% of which appear only once. Material for sequencing was peripheral blood. The origin of the receptors is a woman between 65 and 79 years old with acute or convalescent COVID-19.

This chain links TRBV29-1 with TRBJ1-1; D is possibly TRBD1 (5 bases). The ends were cut back, 7 bases at V and 1 base at J, with 16 bases in the middle. The CDR3 contains 14 residues. Germline V CDR1 and CDR2: SQVTM, ANQGSEA. The CDR3 sequence is CSAQNPGQNTEAFF. In DNA form, the CDR3 reads TGCAGCGCCCAAAATCCCGGACAGAACACTGAAGCTTTCTTT.

The DNA of the CDR3 is TGTGCCAGCAGACCAGACAGGGGGCCCCTGAACACTGAAGCTTTCTTT. Residues: CASRPDRGPLNTEAFF. The chain is built from TRBV28 and TRBJ1-1, with TRBD1 matching 10 bases. Germline CDR1 is MDHEN and CDR2 is SYDVKM. The CDR3 contains 16 residues. V was clipped by 6 bases and J by 0 bases; unmatched bases: 7.

This clone showed up many times. This chain joins TRBV9 and TRBJ2-3; the D gene is possibly TRBD2 (6 bases). Trimming took 3 bases from V and 2 from J, leaving 13 bases between them. The CDR3 totals 15 residues. The germline V gene has CDR1 SGDLS and CDR2 YYNGEE. CDR3: CASSELAVSTDTQYF. The CDR3 DNA is TGTGCCAGCAGCGAACTAGCTGTATCCACAGATACGCAGTATTTT.

The chain employs TRBV12-5 and TRBJ2-1; D is perhaps TRBD2 (6 bases). V lost 3 bases to trimming and J lost 5 bases, with 11 bases between them. Germline V gives CDR1 LGHNT, CDR2 FRNRAP. CDR3 size: 14 residues. In DNA, the CDR3 is TGTGCTAGTGGTTTAGCGGGCGGGAACAATGAGCAGTTCTTC. This encodes CASGLAGGNNEQFF.

This chain uses TRBV5-1 with TRBJ2-3, with 11 positions matching TRBD2. There are 17 residues in the CDR3. Germline CDR1 and CDR2: SGHRS and YFSETQ. The V and J ends lost 0 bases and 2 bases, in that order; junction bases with no gene match: 5. The CDR3 sequence is CASSLGSSGGYTDTQYF. The CDR3 nucleotides read TGCGCCAGCAGCTTGGGCTCTAGCGGGGGGTACACAGATACGCAGTATTTT.

V is TRBV5-1 and J is TRBJ2-1, with 9 bases aligning to TRBD1. Germline loops: CDR1 SGHRS, CDR2 YFSETQ. Trimming cost V 2 bases and J 8 bases; bases outside gene matches: 5. This CDR3 spans 14 amino acids. CDR3 coding DNA: TGCGCCAGCAGCTTAGGGACAGGGATATATGAGCAGTTCTTC. This gives the protein CASSLGTGIYEQFF.

The chain employs TRBV6-2 or TRBV6-3 and TRBJ1-1; TRBD1 agrees at 8 bases. Unmatched junction bases numbered 10, after V lost 3 bases and J lost 1 base. There are 17 residues in the CDR3. Germline CDR1 reads MNHEY; CDR2 reads SVGEGT. The CDR3 is CASSYSPTGTGNTEAFF. The CDR3 DNA follows: TGTGCCAGCAGTTATTCCCCAACCGGGACAGGGAACACTGAAGCTTTCTTT.

This chain joins TRBV3-1 (or the pseudogene TRBV3-2) and TRBJ1-1; 7 nucleotides agree with TRBD1. CDR1 LGHDT and CDR2 YNNKEL come from the germline V gene (reference sequence). CDR3 length: 14 residues. V lost 4 bases to trimming and J lost 0 bases; unmatched junction nucleotides: 2. In DNA, the CDR3 is TGTGCCAGCAGCCGGGGACAGCTGAACACTGAAGCTTTCTTT. As protein: CASSRGQLNTEAFF.

J is TRBJ1-6 and V is TRBV10-3, with 10 bases fitting TRBD1. This CDR3 contains 17 residues. The germline V gene encodes CDR1 ENHRY and CDR2 SYGVKD. The junction had 3 bases not matched to a gene; V was cut back by 0 bases and J by 4 bases. CDR3 sequence (DNA): TGTGCCATCAGTGAGTCGAGGACAGGGGGTTATAATTCACCCCTCCACTTT. Its protein product is CAISESRTGGYNSPLHF.

The sample holds one count of this clone. J is TRBJ2-1 and V is TRBV7-8; 9 bases are shared with TRBD2. CDR1 is SGHVS and CDR2 is FQNEAQ in the germline V gene. The CDR3 has 16 amino acids. The V gene end was trimmed by 8 bases and the J gene end by 3 bases; junction bases not matched to a gene: 11. The CDR3 sequence: CASELREREVYNEQFF. The CDR3 nucleotides read TGTGCCAGCGAATTGAGGGAGCGGGAGGTCTACAATGAGCAGTTCTTC.

This chain uses TRBV4-1 with TRBJ2-3; possibly TRBD2 for D (7 bases). V gave up 4 bases and J gave up 4 bases, with 21 bases separating them. This CDR3 spans 17 amino acids. Per the germline V gene, CDR1 is MGHRA and CDR2 is YSYEKL. The CDR3: CASSLQRAGAVADTQYF. The CDR3 DNA reads TGCGCCAGCAGCCTTCAGAGGGCGGGGGCGGTGGCAGATACGCAGTATTTT.

The chain links TRBV7-6 to TRBJ1-2; D is uncertain. This CDR3 has 16 amino acids. The V gene's germline CDR1 is SGHVS and CDR2 FNYEAQ. V was cut by 5 bases and J by 3 bases, with 19 bases left in between. CDR3 in amino acids: CASSPLPSLADYGYTF. The CDR3 coding sequence is TGTGCCAGCAGCCCGCTCCCCTCCCTGGCAGACTATGGCTACACCTTC.

This rearrangement joins TRBV5-4 to TRBJ2-2; TRBD2 matches at 12 bases. The CDR3 sequence is 16 residues long. The trim removed 0 bases at V and 4 bases at J, leaving 1 base unmatched. Germline values: CDR1 SGHNT, CDR2 YYREEE (reference sequence). Written as DNA, the CDR3 is TGTGCCAGCAGCTTGGGGACTAGCGGGACCACCGGGGAGCTGTTTTTT. Translating gives CASSLGTSGTTGELFF. The full variable domain, its missing parts supplied by reference TRBV5-4 and TRBJ2-2, is ETGVTQSPTHLIKTRGQQVTLRCSSQSGHNTVSWYQQALGQGPQFIFQYYREEENGRGNFPPRFSGLQFPNYSSELNVNALELDDSALYLCASSLGTSGTTGELFFGEGSRLTVL.

The CDR3 DNA sequence: TGTGCCAGCAGTTACCAACAGGGGTATCAGCCCCAGCATTTT. Translated, it gives CASSYQQGYQPQHF. The chain employs TRBV6-2 or TRBV6-3 and TRBJ1-5, with 7 bases aligning to TRBD1. CDR1 is MNHEY, CDR2 SVGEGT, per germline. V was clipped by 2 bases and J by 5 bases; unmatched bases: 3. The CDR3 covers 14 residues.

The chain has TRBV6-2 or TRBV6-3 and TRBJ2-7; a possible D gene is TRBD2 (6 bases). In germline, CDR1 is MNHEY, CDR2 SVGEGT. The CDR3 has 17 amino acids. Trimming cost V 0 bases and J 2 bases, with 17 bases left between them. The CDR3 sequence: CASSYSPGRRDTYEQYF. The CDR3 DNA sequence: TGTGCCAGCAGTTACTCCCCGGGTAGGCGGGATACCTACGAGCAGTACTTC.

This clone was seen only a few times. The genes are TRBV2 and TRBJ1-3; perhaps TRBD1 as D (6 bases). The germline gives CDR1 SNHLY, CDR2 FYNNEI. The CDR3 totals 15 residues. Trimming pared 5 bases from V and 0 bases from J, leaving 11 bases between. CDR3: CASSSTGSSGNTIYF. As DNA, the CDR3 is TGTGCCAGCAGTTCGACAGGATCCTCTGGAAACACCATATATTTT.

The rearrangement joins TRBV28 to TRBJ2-4; unclear D gene. Trimming pared 2 bases from V and 10 bases from J, leaving 6 bases between. Looked up from germline, CDR1 is MDHEN and CDR2 is SYDVKM. This CDR3 contains 11 residues. CDR3 DNA sequence: TGTGCCAGCAGTTTAGGAGTTATTCAGTACTTC. Protein product: CASSLGVIQYF.

This clone came up a few times. V gene TRBV29-1 combines with J gene TRBJ1-6; TRBD1 matches at 8 bases. This CDR3 has 14 residues. CDR1 is SQVTM, CDR2 ANQGSEA, per germline. Germline trimming cut 4 bases from V and 5 bases from J; bases unmatched to any gene: 4. CDR3 in amino acids: CSVATGGDNSPLHF. The CDR3 DNA reads as TGCAGCGTTGCTACAGGGGGGGATAATTCACCCCTCCACTTT.

The chain is built from TRBV27 and TRBJ1-2, with a tentative D call TRBD1 (6 bases). The V gene's germline CDR1 is MNHEY and CDR2 SMNVEV (reference sequence). The ends were cut back, 1 base at V and 7 bases at J, with 16 bases in the middle. The CDR3 contains 15 residues. DNA of the CDR3: TGTGCCAGCAGTTTATTTTCCAGGGGACGAGGTGGCTACACCTTC. It translates to CASSLFSRGRGGYTF.